The clone carrying this TCR beta chain was recorded once. With 6 bases removed from V and 0 bases from J, the gap between germline ends came to 9 bases. From germline, CDR1 is MNHEY and CDR2 SMNVEV (reference sequence). There are 13 residues in the CDR3. The data originate from a study of CD8+ T cells in alopecia areata. Study-wide context: Treatment of the treated patients consisted of oral tofacitinib, 5 to 10 mg twice daily.

The authors extracted RNA and reverse transcribed it into cDNA as the sequencing template. The protocol was immunoSEQ multiplex PCR, while the TCRdb copy is restricted to in-frame clones and leaves out a portion. The sample includes some 150,000 clones, around 83% of them seen just once. As for treatment: oral pan-JAK inhibitor, 5-10 mg twice daily. Sorting from PBMCs produced CD4+ and CD8+ T cells. This TCR came from a human donor with alopecia areata. V usage is TRBV27 and J usage is TRBJ2-7; D ambiguous. The sample here was CD8+ T cells sorted from blood, taken at week 4, from a patient treated with tofacitinib. The CDR3 region has the DNA TGTGCCAGCAGGTCTGATAGCTCCTACGAGCAGTACTTC. The encoded protein is CASRSDSSYEQYF.